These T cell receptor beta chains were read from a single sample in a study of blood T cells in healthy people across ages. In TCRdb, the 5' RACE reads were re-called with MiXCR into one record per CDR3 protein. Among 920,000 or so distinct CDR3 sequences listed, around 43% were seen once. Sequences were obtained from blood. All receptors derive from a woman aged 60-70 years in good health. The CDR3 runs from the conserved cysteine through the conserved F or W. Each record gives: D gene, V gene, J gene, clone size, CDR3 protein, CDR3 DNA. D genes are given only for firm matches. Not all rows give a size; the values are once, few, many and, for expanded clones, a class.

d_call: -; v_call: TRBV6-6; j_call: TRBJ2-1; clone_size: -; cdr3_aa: CASLGTVYNEQFF; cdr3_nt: TGTGCCAGCTTGGGGACGGTGTACAATGAGCAGTTCTTC
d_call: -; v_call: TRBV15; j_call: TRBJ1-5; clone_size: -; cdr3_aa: CATTGANQPQHF; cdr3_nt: TGTGCCACCACAGGGGCGAATCAGCCCCAGCATTTT
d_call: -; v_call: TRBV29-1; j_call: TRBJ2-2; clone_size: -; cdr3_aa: CSVEVRGTNTGELFF; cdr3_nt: TGCAGCGTTGAAGTTCGGGGAACGAACACCGGGGAGCTGTTTTTT
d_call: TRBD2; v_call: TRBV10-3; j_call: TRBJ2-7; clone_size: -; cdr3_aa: CAIRSTGTSIPYEQYF; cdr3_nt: TGTGCCATCAGGAGCACCGGGACTAGCATACCCTACGAGCAGTACTTC
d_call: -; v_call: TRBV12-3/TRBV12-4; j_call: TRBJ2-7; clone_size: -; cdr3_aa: CASSLSFGVEQYF; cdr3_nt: TGTGCCAGCAGTTTATCCTTCGGGGTTGAGCAGTACTTC
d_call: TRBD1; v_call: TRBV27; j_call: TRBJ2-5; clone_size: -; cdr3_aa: CASSPRLRDRGQETQYF; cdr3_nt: TGTGCCAGCAGTCCTCGTCTCCGGGACAGGGGGCAGGAGACCCAGTACTTC
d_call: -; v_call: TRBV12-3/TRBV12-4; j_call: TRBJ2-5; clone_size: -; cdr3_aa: CASSSPSILEETQYF; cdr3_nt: TGTGCCAGCAGTTCTCCTAGCATTCTGGAGGAGACCCAGTACTTC
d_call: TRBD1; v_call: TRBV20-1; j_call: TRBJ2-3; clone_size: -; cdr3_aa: CSARTGPLDTQYF; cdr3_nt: TGCAGTGCCAGGACAGGGCCATTGGATACGCAGTATTTT
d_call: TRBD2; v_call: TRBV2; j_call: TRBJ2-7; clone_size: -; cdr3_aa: CASSEEWEGQGSYEQYF; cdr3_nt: TGTGCCAGCAGTGAAGAATGGGAGGGTCAAGGCTCCTACGAGCAGTACTTC
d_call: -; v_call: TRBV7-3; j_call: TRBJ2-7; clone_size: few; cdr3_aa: CVDVRVYEQYF; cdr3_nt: TGTGTCGACGTGCGGGTTTACGAGCAGTACTTC
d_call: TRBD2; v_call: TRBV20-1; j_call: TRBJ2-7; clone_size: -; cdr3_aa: CSALLPTSGNPYEQYF; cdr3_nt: TGCAGTGCCCTCCTCCCGACTAGCGGGAACCCCTACGAGCAGTACTTC
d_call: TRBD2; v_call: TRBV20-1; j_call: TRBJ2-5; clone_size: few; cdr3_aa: CSAHTTASGRVETQYF; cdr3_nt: TGCAGTGCCCACACTACGGCTAGCGGGAGGGTGGAGACCCAGTACTTC
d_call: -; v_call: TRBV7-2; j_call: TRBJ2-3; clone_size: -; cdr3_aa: CASSSPVKSTDTQYF; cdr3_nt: TGTGCCAGCAGCTCCCCAGTCAAAAGCACAGATACGCAGTATTTT
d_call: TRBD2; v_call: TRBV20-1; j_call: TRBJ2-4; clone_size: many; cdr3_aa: CSARTSRAAKNIQYF; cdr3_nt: TGCAGTGCCCGGACTAGTCGAGCGGCCAAAAACATTCAGTACTTC
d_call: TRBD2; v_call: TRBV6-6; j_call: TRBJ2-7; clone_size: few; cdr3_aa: CASSYPAGGAYEQYF; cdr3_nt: TGTGCCAGCAGTTACCCAGCGGGAGGGGCCTACGAGCAGTACTTC
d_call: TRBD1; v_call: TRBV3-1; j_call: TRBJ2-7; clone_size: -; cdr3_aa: CASSQGTGGEEQYF; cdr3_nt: TGTGCCAGCAGCCAAGGGACAGGTGGGGAAGAGCAGTACTTC
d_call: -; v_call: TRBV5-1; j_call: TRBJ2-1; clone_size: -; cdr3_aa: CASTFSGYNEQFF; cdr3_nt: TGCGCCAGCACCTTTAGCGGCTACAATGAGCAGTTCTTC
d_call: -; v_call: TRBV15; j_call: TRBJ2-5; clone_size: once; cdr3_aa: CATSRAWSQETQYF; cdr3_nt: TGTGCCACCAGCAGAGCCTGGAGCCAAGAGACCCAGTACTTC
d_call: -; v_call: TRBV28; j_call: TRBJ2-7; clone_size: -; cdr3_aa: CASSLGQPGTYEQYF; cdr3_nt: TGTGCCAGCAGTTTAGGGCAACCCGGCACCTACGAGCAGTACTTC
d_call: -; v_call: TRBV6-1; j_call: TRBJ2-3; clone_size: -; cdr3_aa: CASSEPGDTQYF; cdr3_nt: TGTGCCAGCAGTGAACCGGGTGATACGCAGTATTTT
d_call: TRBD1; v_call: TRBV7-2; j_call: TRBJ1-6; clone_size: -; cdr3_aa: CASSSGDRGHRPLHF; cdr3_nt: TGTGCCAGCAGCTCGGGGGACAGAGGGCACCGACCCCTCCACTTT
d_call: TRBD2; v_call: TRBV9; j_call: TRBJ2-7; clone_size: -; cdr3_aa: CASSVGTSGVYEQYF; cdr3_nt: TGTGCCAGCAGCGTGGGGACTAGCGGGGTCTACGAGCAGTACTTC
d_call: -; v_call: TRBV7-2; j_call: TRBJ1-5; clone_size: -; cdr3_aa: CASSSPGSNQPQHF; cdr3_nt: TGTGCCAGCAGCTCCCCGGGGTCAAATCAGCCCCAGCATTTT
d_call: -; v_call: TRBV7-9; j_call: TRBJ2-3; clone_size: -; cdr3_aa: CASSNAIDTQYF; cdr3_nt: TGTGCCAGCAGCAACGCGATAGATACGCAGTATTTT
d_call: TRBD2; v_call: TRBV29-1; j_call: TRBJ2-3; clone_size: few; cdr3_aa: CSVGTSGGTYTQYF; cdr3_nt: TGCAGCGTTGGTACTAGCGGGGGCACTTATACGCAGTATTTT
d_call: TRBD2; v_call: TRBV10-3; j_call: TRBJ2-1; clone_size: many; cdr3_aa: CAIRELAGPYNEQFF; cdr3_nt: TGTGCCATCAGAGAACTAGCGGGACCCTACAATGAGCAGTTCTTC
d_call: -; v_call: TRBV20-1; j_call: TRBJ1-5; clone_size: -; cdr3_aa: CSARDSRGGYSNQPQHF; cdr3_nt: TGCAGTGCTAGAGATAGCAGGGGAGGGTATAGCAATCAGCCCCAGCATTTT
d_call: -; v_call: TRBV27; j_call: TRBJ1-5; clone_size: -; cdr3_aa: CASSLFASTYSNQPQHF; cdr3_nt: TGTGCCAGCAGTTTATTTGCTTCGACTTATAGCAATCAGCCCCAGCATTTT
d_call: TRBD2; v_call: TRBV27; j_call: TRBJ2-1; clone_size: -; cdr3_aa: CASSFREGRSEQFF; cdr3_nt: TGTGCCAGCAGTTTTAGGGAGGGCCGAAGTGAGCAGTTCTTC
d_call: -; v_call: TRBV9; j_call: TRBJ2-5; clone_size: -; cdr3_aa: CARSVGGSRETQYF; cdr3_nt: TGTGCCCGCAGCGTAGGAGGGTCGAGGGAGACCCAGTACTTC
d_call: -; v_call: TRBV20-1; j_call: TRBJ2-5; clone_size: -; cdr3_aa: CSARVVETQYF; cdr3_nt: TGCAGTGCGAGAGTCGTGGAGACCCAGTACTTC
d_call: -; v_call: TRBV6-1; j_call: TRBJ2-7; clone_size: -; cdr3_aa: CASFGLGGEQYF; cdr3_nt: TGTGCCAGCTTTGGTCTCGGGGGCGAGCAGTACTTC
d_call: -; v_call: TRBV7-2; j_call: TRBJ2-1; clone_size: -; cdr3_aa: CASSQTSPRGAYNEQFF; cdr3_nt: TGTGCCAGCAGCCAAACTAGCCCCCGGGGCGCCTACAATGAGCAGTTCTTC
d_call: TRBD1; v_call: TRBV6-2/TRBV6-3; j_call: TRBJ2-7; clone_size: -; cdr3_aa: CASTARTGGSYEQYF; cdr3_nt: TGTGCCAGCACCGCACGGACAGGGGGATCCTACGAGCAGTACTTC
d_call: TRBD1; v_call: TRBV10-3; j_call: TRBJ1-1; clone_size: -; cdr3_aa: CAISPGQGRPEAFF; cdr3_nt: TGTGCCATCAGTCCTGGACAGGGGAGGCCTGAAGCTTTCTTT
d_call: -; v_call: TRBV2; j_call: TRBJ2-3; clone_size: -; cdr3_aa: CASNAESGTDTQYF; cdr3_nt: TGTGCCAGCAACGCGGAGTCGGGCACAGATACGCAGTATTTT
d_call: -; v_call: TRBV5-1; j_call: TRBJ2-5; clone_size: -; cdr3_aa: CASSLLSSVNQETQYF; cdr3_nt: TGCGCCAGCAGCCTGTTGTCTAGCGTGAACCAAGAGACCCAGTACTTC
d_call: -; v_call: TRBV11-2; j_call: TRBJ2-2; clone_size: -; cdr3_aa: CASSLAPNTGELFF; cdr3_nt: TGTGCCAGCAGCTTAGCTCCTAACACCGGGGAGCTGTTTTTT